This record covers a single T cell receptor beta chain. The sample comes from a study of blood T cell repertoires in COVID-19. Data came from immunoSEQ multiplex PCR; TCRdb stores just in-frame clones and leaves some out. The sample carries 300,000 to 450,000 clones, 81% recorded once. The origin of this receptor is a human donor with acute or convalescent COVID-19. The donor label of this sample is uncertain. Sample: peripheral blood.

Here the CDR3 DNA reads TGTGCCTGGAGCAGCGGGGGGCGGAGCAATCAGCCCCAGCATTTT. The encoded protein is CAWSSGGRSNQPQHF. The rearrangement links TRBV30 to TRBJ1-5; a weak D match, TRBD1 (6 bases). CDR3 length: 15 residues. The V gene's germline CDR1 is GTSNPN and CDR2 SVGIG (reference sequence). The ends were cut back, 3 bases at V and 1 base at J, with 13 bases in the middle.